This is a list of T cell receptor beta chains from one sample in a study of cytomegalovirus exposure and HLA in healthy donors. Here immunoSEQ multiplex PCR was the method, and the copy in TCRdb shows in-frame clones only, minus some. The sample has 130,000 or so clones, approximately 87% seen once. The specimen was PBMCs. Source of these receptors: a woman aged 25 to 39 in good health and CMV-seronegative. CDR3s include the opening cysteine and the closing phenylalanine or tryptophan. Each record gives: CDR3 protein, CDR3 DNA, V gene, D gene, clone size, J gene. The D gene is left open where the match is weak. The listing skips clone size in some rows; elsewhere it reads once, few, many or a size class.

CASSVQGVNTEAFF | TGCGCCAGCAGCGTACAGGGCGTGAACACTGAAGCTTTCTTT | TRBV5-1 | - | - | TRBJ1-1
CSVERQGGNTIYF | TGCAGCGTTGAGAGGCAGGGAGGAAACACCATATATTTT | TRBV29-1 | - | few | TRBJ1-3
CASSLTSLYEQYF | TGTGCCAGCAGCTTAACGAGTCTATACGAGCAGTACTTC | TRBV7-6 | - | - | TRBJ2-7
CASSYDRVQTQYF | TGCGCCAGCAGCTACGACAGGGTCCAGACCCAGTACTTC | TRBV5-1 | TRBD1 | - | TRBJ2-5
CASSSRDREKLFF | TGTGCCAGCAGCTCGCGGGACAGAGAAAAACTGTTTTTT | TRBV7-9 | TRBD1 | few | TRBJ1-4
CASRPRGLAGPLSEQYF | TGTGCCAGCAGACCCAGAGGCCTAGCGGGACCTCTTAGCGAGCAGTACTTC | TRBV28 | TRBD2 | few | TRBJ2-7
CASSIQQGSSYEQYF | TGTGCCAGCAGCATTCAACAGGGGAGCTCCTACGAGCAGTACTTC | TRBV7-8 | TRBD1 | once | TRBJ2-7
CASSPGGVDEQYF | TGCGCCAGCAGCCCAGGGGGAGTTGACGAGCAGTACTTC | TRBV4-3 | TRBD1 | - | TRBJ2-7
CASSLFENLNTEAFF | TGTGCCAGCAGCTTATTCGAGAATCTGAACACTGAAGCTTTCTTT | TRBV7-9 | - | - | TRBJ1-1
CATSRVGTPIEQYF | TGTGCCACCAGCAGAGTTGGGACACCCATCGAGCAGTACTTC | TRBV15 | - | - | TRBJ2-7
CASSPGMTSGTLYNEQFF | TGTGCCAGCAGTCCCGGAATGACTAGCGGGACTCTTTACAATGAGCAGTTCTTC | TRBV28 | TRBD2 | once | TRBJ2-1
CASSQDVQGAYNEQFF | TGCGCCAGCAGCCAAGATGTCCAGGGGGCCTACAATGAGCAGTTCTTC | TRBV4-1 | TRBD1 | - | TRBJ2-1
CAWGRTLQAYEQYF | TGTGCCTGGGGAAGGACTCTCCAAGCCTACGAGCAGTACTTC | TRBV30 | - | - | TRBJ2-7
CASSLMGGEQYF | TGTGCCAGCAGCTTGATGGGCGGGGAGCAGTACTTC | TRBV5-5 | - | - | TRBJ2-7
CASRQLGTGANTEAFF | TGTGCCAGCAGGCAACTTGGGACAGGGGCGAACACTGAAGCTTTCTTT | TRBV27 | TRBD1 | - | TRBJ1-1
CASSVGGTTDTQYF | TGCGCCAGCAGCGTAGGGGGTACCACAGATACGCAGTATTTT | TRBV5-1 | - | - | TRBJ2-3
CASRRQGSYEQYF | TGTGCCAGCAGGAGACAGGGGTCCTACGAGCAGTACTTC | TRBV7-8 | TRBD1 | once | TRBJ2-7
CASSRGASAAGELFF | TGTGCCAGCAGCCGAGGAGCTAGTGCGGCCGGGGAGCTGTTTTTT | TRBV6-1 | - | - | TRBJ2-2
CASSSQGYTEAFF | TGTGCCAGCAGCTCACAGGGGTACACTGAAGCTTTCTTT | TRBV7-2 | TRBD1 | - | TRBJ1-1
CASILDSSEQYF | TGTGCCAGCATTCTTGACTCCAGCGAGCAGTACTTC | TRBV6-1 | - | - | TRBJ2-7
CASSLIQDYGYTF | TGTGCCAGCAGTTTAATACAGGACTATGGCTACACCTTC | TRBV28 | - | - | TRBJ1-2
CASSLAPLTMLTPNTEAFF | TGCGCCAGCAGCTTGGCACCCTTAACTATGCTGACCCCCAACACTGAAGCTTTCTTT | TRBV5-1 | - | - | TRBJ1-1
CATLVQINTGELFF | TGTGCCACCTTAGTACAGATAAACACCGGGGAGCTGTTTTTT | TRBV6-5 | - | - | TRBJ2-2
CASSQVRQGVNEKLFF | TGCGCCAGCAGCCAGGTGCGGCAGGGGGTAAATGAAAAACTGTTTTTT | TRBV4-3 | TRBD1 | - | TRBJ1-4
CAISAGGIYGYTF | TGTGCCATCAGTGCGGGGGGGATCTATGGCTACACCTTC | TRBV10-3 | - | once | TRBJ1-2
CASSPRSTGNVGSYNEQFF | TGTGCCAGCTCACCCCGATCTACGGGAAATGTGGGGTCCTACAATGAGCAGTTCTTC | TRBV18 | - | - | TRBJ2-1
CASSPAGTGIGYTF | TGTGCCAGCAGCCCCGCCGGGACAGGGATAGGCTACACCTTC | TRBV7-6 | TRBD1 | few | TRBJ1-2
CASSFRLAGPYEQYF | TGTGCCAGCAGCTTTCGGCTAGCGGGACCTTACGAGCAGTACTTC | TRBV5-6 | TRBD2 | - | TRBJ2-7
CASSSTGTSYEQYF | TGTGCCAGCAGCTCGACAGGGACTTCCTACGAGCAGTACTTC | TRBV5-4 | - | - | TRBJ2-7